This TCR beta chain was found in a study of control samples from healthy donors and cancer patients. Sequenced by immunoSEQ multiplex PCR; TCRdb stores in-frame clones only, minus some. The profile shows around 180,000 clones, around 90% of them singletons. Trimming removed 3 bases from V and 1 base from J, with 16 bases in between. CDR3 length equals 16 residues. The V gene's germline CDR1 is MDHEN and CDR2 SYDVKM. The V and J genes are TRBV28 and TRBJ2-7, with TRBD2 as a possible D gene (6 bases). The receptor was derived from a woman aged 30 to 39 in good health. The sequencing sample was made of blood. The CDR3 loop reads CASSLGTGLLSYEQYF. CDR3 DNA sequence: TGTGCCAGCAGTTTGGGGACGGGACTTCTTTCCTACGAGCAGTACTTC.